Each of the 32 T cell receptor beta chains below was sequenced from the same sample in a study of identical twins. From the 5' RACE reads, TCRdb called clonotypes with MiXCR, one entry per CDR3 protein. The sample includes a few hundred thousand distinct CDR3 sequences, just under 9.5% of them seen just once. The same data also contributed to another study, on yellow fever vaccine responses in identical twins.

Sequencing used CD8+ T cells sorted from blood. All receptors come from a young woman in good health.

J is TRBJ2-2 and V is TRBV2; D gene uncertain. The CDR3 extends over 14 amino acids. With 10 bases removed from V and 1 base from J, the gap between germline ends came to 13 bases. Germline V CDR1 and CDR2: SNHLY, FYNNEI. The CDR3 region has the DNA TGTGCCACCACCGACGGTGGGAACACCGGGGAGCTGTTTTTT. Translating it yields CATTDGGNTGELFF.

V gene TRBV7-2 combines with J gene TRBJ2-7; maybe TRBD2 (7 bases). Germline CDR1 is SGHTA and CDR2 is FQGNSA. This CDR3 has 16 amino acids. The germline V and J ends were trimmed by 5 bases and 6 bases, with 23 bases remaining between them. The CDR3: CASSQSKGGGLGEQYF. The CDR3 nucleotides read TGTGCCAGCAGCCAATCGAAGGGCGGGGGCCTCGGCGAGCAGTACTTC.

The V gene is TRBV28, the J gene TRBJ2-3; 10 bases fit TRBD2. V shed 1 base, J shed 2 bases, and the junction held 9 bases outside the gene matches. Per the germline V gene, CDR1 is MDHEN and CDR2 is SYDVKM. The CDR3 has 18 amino acids. The CDR3 DNA reads as TGTGCCAGCAGTTTATTCACAGCTAGCGGGGGATCCACAGATACGCAGTATTTT. Protein: CASSLFTASGGSTDTQYF.

This clonotype was recorded at least ten times. One end of the junction varies from germline; a read error may be responsible. The chain employs TRBV7-7 and TRBJ2-1, with D perhaps TRBD2 (6 bases). Germline values: CDR1 SSHAT, CDR2 FNYEAQ (reference sequence). This CDR3 has 15 amino acids. The CDR3 here is CASSPLAESYNEQFF. CDR3 nucleotides: TGTGCTAGCAGCCCCTTAGCGGAATCCTACAATGAGCAGTTCTTC.

In this sample, this clonotype turned up a few times. CDR3 bases: TGTGCCAGCAGCAGACTCCTTTCTCCCTACGAGCAGTACTTC. It codes for CASSRLLSPYEQYF. The chain combines TRBV7-2 with TRBJ2-7; no reliable D call. The CDR3 is 14 residues long. Germline V gives CDR1 SGHTA, CDR2 FQGNSA. V shed 5 bases and J shed 2 bases, with 13 bases lying between them.

V gene TRBV6-2 or TRBV6-3 combines with J gene TRBJ2-1; 7 nucleotides line up with TRBD2. Germline V gives CDR1 MNHEY, CDR2 SVGEGT. This CDR3 region has 15 residues. V gave up 4 bases and J gave up 6 bases; unmatched junction bases: 9. This CDR3 reads CASSSFAGESNEQFF. In nucleotides, the CDR3 is TGTGCCAGCAGTTCCTTTGCGGGAGAATCCAATGAGCAGTTCTTC.

This clonotype was detected only a few times. The rearrangement links TRBV10-2 to TRBJ2-7; TRBD1 matches 11 bases. There are 15 residues in the CDR3. Per germline, CDR1 WSHSY and CDR2 SAAADI. V lost 7 bases and J lost 4; bases outside the gene matches: 9. This chain's CDR3 is CASMGQGVIVYEQYF. The CDR3 nucleotides read TGCGCCAGCATGGGACAGGGGGTAATCGTGTACGAGCAGTACTTC.

The sample holds a few counts of this clonotype. The CDR3 region has the DNA TGTGCCAGCAGTTTGGACTTCACGACCGGGGAGCTGTTTTTT. It encodes CASSLDFTTGELFF. This rearrangement joins TRBV27 to TRBJ2-2; D is perhaps TRBD2 (5 bases). V was shortened by 3 bases and J by 5 bases, with 10 bases between the two germline ends. The V gene's germline CDR1 is MNHEY and CDR2 SMNVEV (reference sequence). The CDR3 is made up of 14 amino acids.

This clonotype was seen only a few times. The rearrangement joins TRBV12-3 or TRBV12-4 to TRBJ2-5; TRBD1 agrees at 9 bases. The CDR3 runs 16 residues. V lost 3 bases to trimming and J lost 5 bases; unmatched junction nucleotides: 10. CDR3 sequence: CASSFTGTGSGETQYF. The CDR3 nucleotides are TGTGCCAGCAGTTTTACCGGGACAGGGTCGGGGGAGACCCAGTACTTC.

There are a few counts of this clonotype. The chain joins TRBV12-3 or TRBV12-4 to TRBJ1-1; D is possibly TRBD1 (6 bases). V was shortened by 6 bases and J by 0 bases, with 20 bases between the two germline ends. This CDR3 contains 17 residues. CDR3 bases: TGTGCCAGCAGCTCTCTCACAGGGCGGTCGGTGAACACTGAAGCTTTCTTT. It codes for CASSSLTGRSVNTEAFF.

In the case of this clonotype: This may come from a read error, since a much larger clone is one base off. This CDR3 is CASSGISDSYEQYF. The CDR3 DNA reads as TGTGCCAGCAGTGGAATATCGGACTCCTACGAGCAGTACTTC. The V gene is TRBV12-3 or TRBV12-4, the J gene TRBJ2-7; D remains ambiguous. V lost 5 bases, J lost 0 bases, and 11 bases lay in between. The CDR3 contains 14 residues.

The chain is built from TRBV6-1 and TRBJ1-1, with D unresolved. This CDR3 spans 13 amino acids. Germline V gives CDR1 MNHNS, CDR2 SASEGT. V was cut by 6 bases and J by 2 bases, with 10 bases left in between. CDR3 loop: CASSNGPNTEAFF. The CDR3 DNA sequence: TGTGCCAGCAGCAACGGGCCCAACACTGAAGCTTTCTTT.

The chain links TRBV6-5 to TRBJ2-7; perhaps TRBD2 as D (7 bases). V was clipped by 4 bases and J by 3 bases, with 13 bases between them. The CDR3 length is 14 residues. CDR1 and CDR2 (germline): MNHEY, SVGAGI. The CDR3 sequence: CASSSAGHSYEQYF. CDR3 nucleotides: TGTGCCAGCAGTTCAGCGGGACACAGCTACGAGCAGTACTTC.

This clonotype was recorded many times. The chain is built from TRBV24-1 and TRBJ2-1; D is unresolved. The CDR3 sequence is 14 residues long. V was shortened by 1 base and J by 1 base, with 4 bases between the two germline ends. Germline V gives CDR1 KGHDR, CDR2 SFDVKD. The CDR3 sequence is CATSDFGSYNEQFF. The DNA for the CDR3 is TGTGCCACCAGTGATTTCGGTTCCTACAATGAGCAGTTCTTC.

This clonotype was counted only a few times. V usage is TRBV6-6 and J usage is TRBJ2-1, with D tentatively TRBD1 (6 bases). This CDR3 comprises 11 residues. Trimming removed 11 bases from V and 4 bases from J, with 9 bases in between. Germline V gives CDR1 MNHNY, CDR2 SVGAGI (reference sequence). Written as DNA, the CDR3 is TGTGCCCACGACAGGTACAATGAGCAGTTCTTC. It specifies CAHDRYNEQFF.

This clonotype was counted between two and nine times. CDR3 sequence: CSTRLADSSYEQYF. In nucleotides, the CDR3 is TGCAGTACCCGACTAGCGGATAGCTCCTACGAGCAGTACTTC. This chain connects TRBV20-1 to TRBJ2-7; TRBD2 matches 9 bases. Per the germline V gene, CDR1 is DFQATT and CDR2 is SNEGSKA (reference sequence). There are 14 residues in the CDR3. Losses at the gene ends were 8 bases for V and 0 bases for J; bases not matched to a gene: 8.

This clonotype was counted at least ten times. This chain connects TRBV7-9 to TRBJ2-7; 9 positions match TRBD1. CDR1 and CDR2 (germline): SEHNR, FQNEAQ (reference sequence). The V gene end was trimmed by 2 bases and the J gene end by 6 bases; junction bases not matched to a gene: 5. This CDR3 has 14 amino acids. The CDR3 here is CASSLTGQGIEQYF. In DNA form, the CDR3 reads TGTGCCAGCAGCTTAACAGGACAGGGGATCGAGCAGTACTTC.

Worth noting for this clonotype: At one of its ends the junction is not consistent with the germline gene, which may arise from a read error. The chain links TRBV5-5 to TRBJ2-2; D is uncertain. Germline V gene lookup returns CDR1 SGHKS and CDR2 YYEKEE (reference sequence). This CDR3 has 13 residues. The CDR3 DNA sequence: TGTGCCAGCGGCCCCCCCCTCACCTGGGAGCTGTTTTTT. Translated: CASGPPLTWELFF.

Worth noting for this clonotype: This may be a read error: a much more frequent sequence differs by one nucleotide. This chain joins TRBV10-3 and TRBJ1-3; D possibly corresponds to TRBD1 (5 bases). Looked up from germline, CDR1 is ENHRY and CDR2 is SYGVKD. The CDR3 is made up of 14 amino acids. This CDR3 is CDINQGSPGNTIYF. The CDR3 DNA reads TGTGACATCAATCAGGGTTCTCCTGGAAACACCATATATTTT.

In this sample, this clonotype turned up many times. This sequence joins TRBV7-9 and TRBJ2-1, with 7 bases identical to TRBD2. CDR1 is SEHNR and CDR2 is FQNEAQ in the germline V gene (reference sequence). V lost 8 bases and J lost 0; bases outside the gene matches: 4. This CDR3 has 14 residues. For the CDR3, the DNA is TGTGCCAGCGGGGGGGGGAGCTCCTACAATGAGCAGTTCTTC. Its translation: CASGGGSSYNEQFF. Combining the CDR3 with reference TRBV7-9 and TRBJ2-1 gives the whole variable domain DTGVSQNPRHKITKRGQNVTFRCDPISEHNRLYWYRQTLGQGPEFLTYFQNEAQLEKSRLLSDRFSAERPKGSFSTLEIQRTEQGDSAMYLCASGGGSSYNEQFFGPGTRLTVL.

This clonotype has ten or more counts. J is TRBJ1-1 and V is TRBV29-1; D uncertain. The CDR3 has 10 residues. Germline-derived CDR1 and CDR2 are SQVTM and ANQGSEA. Trimming removed 5 bases from V and 7 bases from J, with 8 bases in between. CDR3 protein: CSVTKIEAFF. The CDR3, as DNA: TGCAGCGTTACTAAGATTGAAGCTTTCTTT.

The sample holds a few counts of this clonotype. This chain uses TRBV10-2 with TRBJ2-7, with unresolved D. CDR3 length: 13 residues. Trimming removed 7 bases at V and 2 bases at J, with 12 bases between. Germline CDR1 reads WSHSY; CDR2 reads SAAADI. This CDR3 reads CASTPTETYEQYF. The CDR3 region has the DNA TGCGCCAGCACCCCGACGGAGACCTACGAGCAGTACTTC.

Many counts were recorded for this clonotype. The J gene is TRBJ2-7, the V gene TRBV20-1, with D maybe TRBD1 (5 bases). Germline V gene data show CDR1 as DFQATT and CDR2 as SNEGSKA (reference sequence). Trimming removed 1 base at V and 0 bases at J, with 13 bases between. CDR3 length equals 15 residues. The CDR3 is CSARAIDSYSYEQYF. The CDR3 DNA is TGCAGTGCTAGAGCGATAGACAGTTACTCCTACGAGCAGTACTTC.

The chain has TRBV11-1 and TRBJ2-1, with TRBD2 matching over 12 bases. The CDR3 extends over 18 amino acids. Trimming at V came to 2 bases and at J to 0 bases, leaving 5 bases not matched to a gene. The germline V gene has CDR1 SGHAT and CDR2 FQDESV (reference sequence). CDR3 in amino acids: CASSLLKTSGSSYNEQFF. The CDR3 DNA is TGTGCCAGCAGCTTATTAAAGACTAGCGGGAGCTCCTACAATGAGCAGTTCTTC. Variable domain in full (rest from reference TRBV11-1 and TRBJ2-1): EAEVAQSPRYKITEKSQAVAFWCDPISGHATLYWYRQILGQGPELLVQFQDESVVDDSQLPKDRFSAERLKGVDSTLKIQPAELGDSAMYLCASSLLKTSGSSYNEQFFGPGTRLTVL.

Ten or more counts support this clonotype. This chain joins TRBV29-1 and TRBJ2-7, with D possibly matching TRBD1 (5 bases). From germline, CDR1 is SQVTM and CDR2 ANQGSEA. This CDR3 spans 11 amino acids. V was cut by 4 bases and J by 3 bases, with 7 bases left in between. CDR3 residues: CSVVDNYEQYF. The CDR3 coding sequence is TGCAGCGTTGTGGACAACTACGAGCAGTACTTC.

This clonotype was picked up many times. The rearrangement uses TRBV4-3 and TRBJ2-2, with D hard to call. This CDR3 has 15 residues. V was pared by 0 bases and J by 1 base, with 6 bases between. CDR1 and CDR2 from the germline V gene are LGHNA and YSLEER. In DNA, the CDR3 is TGCGCCAGCAGCCAAGATCAATGGAACACCGGGGAGCTGTTTTTT. Translated: CASSQDQWNTGELFF.

The chain links TRBV2 to TRBJ2-7; 9 bases agree with TRBD1. CDR3 length equals 14 residues. Germline V gene data show CDR1 as SNHLY and CDR2 as FYNNEI. The V and J ends lost 6 bases and 4 bases, in that order; junction bases with no gene match: 7. The CDR3 region is CASRLQGARYEQYF. For the CDR3, the DNA is TGTGCCAGCAGGCTACAGGGGGCGCGGTACGAGCAGTACTTC. Full variable domain (outside the CDR3, taken from reference TRBV2 and TRBJ2-7): EPEVTQTPSHQVTQMGQEVILRCVPISNHLYFYWYRQILGQKVEFLVSFYNNEISEKSEIFDDQFSVERPDGSNFTLKIRSTKLEDSAMYFCASRLQGARYEQYFGPGTRLTVT.

The chain recombines TRBV2 with TRBJ1-1; TRBD1 aligns across 7 bases. The CDR3 totals 16 residues. The V gene's germline CDR1 is SNHLY and CDR2 FYNNEI. V lost 4 bases and J lost 0; bases outside the gene matches: 8. CDR3 bases: TGTGCCAGCAGTGGTCCGGGACAGACCATGAACACTGAAGCTTTCTTT. This gives the protein CASSGPGQTMNTEAFF.

There are many counts of this clonotype. This rearrangement joins TRBV12-3 or TRBV12-4 to TRBJ2-1; D not certain. The CDR3 is 13 amino acids. Trimming cost V 6 bases and J 0 bases, with 6 bases left between them. Written as DNA, the CDR3 is TGTGCCAGCAGAGTAGGCTCCTACAATGAGCAGTTCTTC. It is translated as CASRVGSYNEQFF.

V is TRBV19 and J is TRBJ2-1, with TRBD1 matching 7 bases. The CDR3 totals 13 residues. The ends lost 4 bases at V and 9 bases at J; junction bases unmatched: 6. CDR1 is LNHDA, CDR2 SQIVND, per germline (reference sequence). In nucleotides, the CDR3 is TGTGCCAGTAGTACAGGACAGGCTAGTGAGCAGTTCTTC. Translation: CASSTGQASEQFF.

This clonotype was observed many times. The chain couples TRBV7-3 to TRBJ2-1; unclear D gene. Trimming removed 1 base from V and 0 bases from J, with 7 bases in between. The CDR3 has 15 amino acids. The germline V gene encodes CDR1 SGHTA and CDR2 FQGTGA. CDR3 amino acids: CASSLMRSSYNEQFF. The CDR3 DNA is TGTGCCAGCAGCTTAATGCGGAGCTCCTACAATGAGCAGTTCTTC.

The table lists this clonotype with many counts. The chain combines TRBV29-1 with TRBJ1-2, with D possibly matching TRBD1 (6 bases). Trimming shortened V by 7 bases and J by 3 bases, and 15 bases separated the two germline ends. CDR1 and CDR2 (germline): SQVTM, ANQGSEA. The CDR3 loop spans 13 amino acids. The CDR3 sequence is CSAVGGQDYGYTF. The CDR3 bases are TGCAGCGCCGTGGGGGGGCAGGACTATGGCTACACCTTC.